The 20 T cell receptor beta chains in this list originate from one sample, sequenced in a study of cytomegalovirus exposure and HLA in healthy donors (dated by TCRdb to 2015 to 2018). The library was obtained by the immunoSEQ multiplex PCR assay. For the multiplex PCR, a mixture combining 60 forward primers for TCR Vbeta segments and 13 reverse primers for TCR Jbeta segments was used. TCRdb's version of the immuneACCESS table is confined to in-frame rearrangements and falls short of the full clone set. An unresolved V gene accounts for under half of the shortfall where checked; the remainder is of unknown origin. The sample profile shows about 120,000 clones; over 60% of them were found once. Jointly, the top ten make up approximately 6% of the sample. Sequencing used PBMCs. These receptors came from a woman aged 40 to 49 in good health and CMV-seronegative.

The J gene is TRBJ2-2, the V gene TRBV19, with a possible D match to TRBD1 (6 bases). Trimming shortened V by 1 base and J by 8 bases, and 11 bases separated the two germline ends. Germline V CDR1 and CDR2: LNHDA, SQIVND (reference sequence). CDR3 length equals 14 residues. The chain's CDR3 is CASSIGGTTGELFF. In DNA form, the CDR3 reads TGTGCCAGTAGTATAGGGGGGACAACTGGGGAGCTGTTTTTT.

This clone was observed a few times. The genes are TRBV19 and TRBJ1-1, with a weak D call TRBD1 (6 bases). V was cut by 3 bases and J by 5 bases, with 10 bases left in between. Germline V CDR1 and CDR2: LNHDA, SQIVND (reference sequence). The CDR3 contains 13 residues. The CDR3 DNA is TGTGCCAGTAGTATTACTACAGGGACTGAAGCTTTCTTT. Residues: CASSITTGTEAFF. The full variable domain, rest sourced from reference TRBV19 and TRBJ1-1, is DGGITQSPKYLFRKEGQNVTLSCEQNLNHDAMYWYRQDPGQGLRLIYYSQIVNDFQKGDIAEGYSVSREKKESFPLTVTSAQKNPTAFYLCASSITTGTEAFFGQGTRLTVV.

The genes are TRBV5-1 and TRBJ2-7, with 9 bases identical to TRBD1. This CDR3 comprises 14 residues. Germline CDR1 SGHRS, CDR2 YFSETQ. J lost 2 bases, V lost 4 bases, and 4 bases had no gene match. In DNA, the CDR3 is TGCGCCAGCAGCCTTAGGACAGGGGCCTACGAGCAGTACTTC. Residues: CASSLRTGAYEQYF.

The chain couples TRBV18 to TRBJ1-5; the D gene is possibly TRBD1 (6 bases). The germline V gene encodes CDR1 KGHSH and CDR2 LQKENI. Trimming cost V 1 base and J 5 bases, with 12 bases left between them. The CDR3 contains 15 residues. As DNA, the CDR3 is TGTGCCAGCTCACCACAACGGGGGGCAGATCAGCCCCAGCATTTT. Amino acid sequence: CASSPQRGADQPQHF.

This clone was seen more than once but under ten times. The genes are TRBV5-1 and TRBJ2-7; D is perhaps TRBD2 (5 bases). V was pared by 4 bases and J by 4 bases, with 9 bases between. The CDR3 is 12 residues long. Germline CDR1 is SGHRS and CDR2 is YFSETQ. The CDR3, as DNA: TGCGCCAGCAGCGTGGACTTTTACGAGCAGTACTTC. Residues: CASSVDFYEQYF.

In DNA, the CDR3 is TGTGCCAGCAAACAGCAGGGCCCTACAAATGAGCAGTTCTTC. Amino acid sequence: CASKQQGPTNEQFF. The chain recombines TRBV2 with TRBJ2-1, with D tentatively TRBD1 (5 bases). This CDR3 is 14 amino acids long. V shed 7 bases and J shed 7 bases, with 17 bases lying between them. In germline, CDR1 is SNHLY, CDR2 FYNNEI.

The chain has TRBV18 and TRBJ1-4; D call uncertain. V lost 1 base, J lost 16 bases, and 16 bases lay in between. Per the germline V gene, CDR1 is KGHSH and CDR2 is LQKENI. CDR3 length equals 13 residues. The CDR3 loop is CASSPRSNEGAFF. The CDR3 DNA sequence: TGTGCCAGCTCACCACGATCAAATGAGGGTGCGTTTTTT.

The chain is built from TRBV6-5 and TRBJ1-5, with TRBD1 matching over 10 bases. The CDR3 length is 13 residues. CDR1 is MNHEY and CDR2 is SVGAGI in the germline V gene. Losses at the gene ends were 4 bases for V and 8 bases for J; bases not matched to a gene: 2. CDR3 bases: TGTGCCAGCAGTTTGGACAGGGGGGAGCCCCAGCATTTT. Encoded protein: CASSLDRGEPQHF.

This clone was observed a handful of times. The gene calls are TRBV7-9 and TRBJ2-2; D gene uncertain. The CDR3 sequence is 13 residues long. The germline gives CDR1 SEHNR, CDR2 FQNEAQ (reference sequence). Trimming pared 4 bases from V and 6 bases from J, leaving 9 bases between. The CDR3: CASSSGEPGELFF. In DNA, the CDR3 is TGTGCCAGCAGCTCCGGAGAACCCGGGGAGCTGTTTTTT.

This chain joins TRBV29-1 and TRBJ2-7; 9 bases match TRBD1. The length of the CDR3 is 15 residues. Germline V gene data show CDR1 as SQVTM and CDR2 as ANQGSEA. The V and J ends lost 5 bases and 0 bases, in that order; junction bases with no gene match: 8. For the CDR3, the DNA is TGCAGCGTTCACTCCGGGACAGGGAGCTCCTACGAGCAGTACTTC. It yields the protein CSVHSGTGSSYEQYF.

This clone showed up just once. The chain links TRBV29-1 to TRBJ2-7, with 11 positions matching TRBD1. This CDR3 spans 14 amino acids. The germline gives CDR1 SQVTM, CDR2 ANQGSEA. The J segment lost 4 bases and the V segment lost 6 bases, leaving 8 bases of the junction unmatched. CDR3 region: CSVTQGQGGYEQYF. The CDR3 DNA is TGCAGCGTGACCCAGGGACAGGGGGGTTACGAGCAGTACTTC.

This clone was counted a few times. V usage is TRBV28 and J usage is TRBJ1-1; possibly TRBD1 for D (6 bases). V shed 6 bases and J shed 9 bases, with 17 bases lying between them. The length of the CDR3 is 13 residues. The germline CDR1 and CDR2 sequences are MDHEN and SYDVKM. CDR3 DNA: TGTGCCAGCAGCTTCGGCGGGGGCCAGAAAGCTTTCTTT. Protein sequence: CASSFGGGQKAFF.

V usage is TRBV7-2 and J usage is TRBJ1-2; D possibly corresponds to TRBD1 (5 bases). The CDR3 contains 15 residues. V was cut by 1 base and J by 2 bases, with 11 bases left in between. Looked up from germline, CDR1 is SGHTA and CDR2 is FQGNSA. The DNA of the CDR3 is TGTGCCAGCAGCTTAGTGATGGGGGGAAACTATGGCTACACCTTC. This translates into CASSLVMGGNYGYTF.

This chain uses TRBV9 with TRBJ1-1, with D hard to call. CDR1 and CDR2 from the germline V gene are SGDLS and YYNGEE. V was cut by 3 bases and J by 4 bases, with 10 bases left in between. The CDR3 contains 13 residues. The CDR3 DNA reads TGTGCCAGCAGCGATCCCTTATCCACTGAAGCTTTCTTT. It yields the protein CASSDPLSTEAFF.

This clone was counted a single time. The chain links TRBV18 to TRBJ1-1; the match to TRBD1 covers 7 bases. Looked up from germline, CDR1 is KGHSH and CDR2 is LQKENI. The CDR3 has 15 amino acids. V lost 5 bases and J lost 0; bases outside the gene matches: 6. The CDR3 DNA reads TGTGCCAGCTCAGGGAGTACAGGGGTGAACACTGAAGCTTTCTTT. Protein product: CASSGSTGVNTEAFF.

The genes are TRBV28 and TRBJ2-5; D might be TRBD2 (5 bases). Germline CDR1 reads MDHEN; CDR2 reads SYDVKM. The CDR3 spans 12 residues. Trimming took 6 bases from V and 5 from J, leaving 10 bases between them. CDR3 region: CASSRTSETQYF. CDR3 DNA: TGTGCCAGCAGCCGGACTTCGGAGACCCAGTACTTC.

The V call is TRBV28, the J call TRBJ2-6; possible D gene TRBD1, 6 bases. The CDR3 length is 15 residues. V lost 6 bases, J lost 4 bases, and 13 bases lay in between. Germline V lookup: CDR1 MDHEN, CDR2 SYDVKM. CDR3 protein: CASSVQGTGANVLTF. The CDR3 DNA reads TGTGCCAGCAGCGTACAGGGTACCGGGGCCAACGTCCTGACTTTC.

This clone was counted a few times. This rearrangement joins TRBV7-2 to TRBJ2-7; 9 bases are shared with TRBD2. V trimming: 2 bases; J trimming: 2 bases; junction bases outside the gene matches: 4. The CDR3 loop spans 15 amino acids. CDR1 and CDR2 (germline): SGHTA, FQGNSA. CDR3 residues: CASSLRLAGPYEQYF. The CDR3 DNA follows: TGTGCCAGCAGCTTACGGCTAGCGGGACCCTACGAGCAGTACTTC.

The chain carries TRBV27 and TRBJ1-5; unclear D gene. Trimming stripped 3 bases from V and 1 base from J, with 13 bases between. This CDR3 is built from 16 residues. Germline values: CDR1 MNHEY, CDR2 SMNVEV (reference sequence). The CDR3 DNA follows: TGTGCCAGCAGTTTCCGGGGAGGGCGAAGCAATCAGCCCCAGCATTTT. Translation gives CASSFRGGRSNQPQHF.

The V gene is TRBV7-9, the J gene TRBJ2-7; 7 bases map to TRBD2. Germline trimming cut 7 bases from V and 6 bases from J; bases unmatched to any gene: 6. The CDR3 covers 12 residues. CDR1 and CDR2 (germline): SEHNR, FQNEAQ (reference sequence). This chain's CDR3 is CASTPGGVEQYF. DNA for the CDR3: TGTGCCAGCACCCCGGGGGGAGTCGAGCAGTACTTC.